The sequence of this T cell receptor (beta chain) was determined in a study of blood T cell repertoires in COVID-19. Across the study: In each case, the material was cDNA or gDNA derived from T cells, B-cell-depleted T cells, or PBMCs.

This CDR3 is 12 amino acids long. In germline, CDR1 is LNHDA, CDR2 SQIVND (reference sequence). Trimming removed 9 bases from V and 1 base from J, with 9 bases in between. Original processing notes: Amplification of reference gene primers provided the estimated nucleated cell counts. The protocol was immunoSEQ multiplex PCR, while the TCRdb copy is restricted to in-frame clones and leaves out a portion. For V, J and clone size, that table is used; D and trimming come from the DNA. The sample comprises 200,000 to 250,000 clones, under 90% of which are singletons, and almost 4.5% rests with the top ten.

Input material: peripheral blood. The source of this sequence is a man aged 50 to 59 with acute or convalescent COVID-19. This chain links TRBV19 with TRBJ1-1, with unresolved D. CDR3 coding DNA: TGTGCCAGCACGGCGGGGAACACTGAAGCTTTCTTT. Translating gives CASTAGNTEAFF. Full variable domain (missing parts from reference TRBV19 and TRBJ1-1): DGGITQSPKYLFRKEGQNVTLSCEQNLNHDAMYWYRQDPGQGLRLIYYSQIVNDFQKGDIAEGYSVSREKKESFPLTVTSAQKNPTAFYLCASTAGNTEAFFGQGTRLTVV.